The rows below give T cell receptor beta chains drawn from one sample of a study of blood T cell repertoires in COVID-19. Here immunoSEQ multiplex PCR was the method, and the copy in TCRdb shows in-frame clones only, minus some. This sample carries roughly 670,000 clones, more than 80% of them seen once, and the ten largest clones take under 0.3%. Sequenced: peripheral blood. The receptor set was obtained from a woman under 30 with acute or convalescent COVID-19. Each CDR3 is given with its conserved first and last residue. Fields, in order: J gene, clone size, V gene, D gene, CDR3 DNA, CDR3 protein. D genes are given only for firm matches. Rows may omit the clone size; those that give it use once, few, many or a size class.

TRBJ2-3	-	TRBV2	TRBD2	TGTGCCAGCAGTGACCCCGGGACTAGCGGAGATACGCAGTATTTT	CASSDPGTSGDTQYF
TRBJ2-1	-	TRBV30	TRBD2	TGTGCCTGGAACATAGCGGGGGGGCGCGGTGGGCAGTTCTTC	CAWNIAGGRGGQFF
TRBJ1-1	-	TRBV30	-	TGTGCCTGGAGTGACGTCGGGGGCACTGAAGCTTTCTTT	CAWSDVGGTEAFF
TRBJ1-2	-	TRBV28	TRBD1	TGTGCCAGCAGTCCCATGACAGGGTCCGGCGGCTACACCTTC	CASSPMTGSGGYTF
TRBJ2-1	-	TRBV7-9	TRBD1	TGTGCCAGCAGCTTGACAGGGAATGAGCAGTTCTTC	CASSLTGNEQFF
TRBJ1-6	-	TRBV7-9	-	TGTGCCAGCAGCTTGAGCATCTGGGAGGGTTTGGGTTCACCCCTCCACTTT	CASSLSIWEGLGSPLHF
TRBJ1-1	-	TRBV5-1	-	TGCGCCAGCAAAATAGCCAACACTGAAGCTTTCTTT	CASKIANTEAFF
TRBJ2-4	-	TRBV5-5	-	TGTGCCAGCAGCTTGGACCCGGGGAGAGACATTCAGTACTTC	CASSLDPGRDIQYF
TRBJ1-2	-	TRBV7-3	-	TGTGCCAGCAGCCCATACGGCCAGGGACTTGGCTACACCTTC	CASSPYGQGLGYTF
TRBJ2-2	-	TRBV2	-	TGTGCCAGCACTAGATCCCCAAGCGGGGAGCTGTTTTTT	CASTRSPSGELFF
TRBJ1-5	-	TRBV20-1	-	TGCAGTGCTAATGACGGGTATAGCAATCAGCCCCAGCATTTT	CSANDGYSNQPQHF
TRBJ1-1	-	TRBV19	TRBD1	TGTGCCAGTCGACAGGGGGCTGGGAGAGCTTTCTTT	CASRQGAGRAFF
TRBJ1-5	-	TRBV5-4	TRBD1	TGTGCCAGCAGCTTGGGGGACAGGCAGCCCCAGCATTTT	CASSLGDRQPQHF
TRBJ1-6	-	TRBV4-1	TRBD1	TGCGCCAGCAGCCAACTGAGACAGGGGAATTCACCCCTCCACTTT	CASSQLRQGNSPLHF
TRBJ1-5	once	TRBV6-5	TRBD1	TGTGCCAGCAGTCCCGGACAGGGCAATCAGCCCCAGCATTTT	CASSPGQGNQPQHF
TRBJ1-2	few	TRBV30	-	TGTGCCTGGAGTCGGGGTTATGGCTACACCTTC	CAWSRGYGYTF
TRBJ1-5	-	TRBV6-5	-	TGTGCCAGCAGCGAGAGGGTCAGGAGTCCTCAGCCCCAGCATTTT	CASSERVRSPQPQHF
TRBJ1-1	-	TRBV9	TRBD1	TGTGCCAGCAGCGGCCGACAGGGGGCGCAAACTGAAGCTTTCTTT	CASSGRQGAQTEAFF
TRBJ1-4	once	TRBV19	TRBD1	TGTGCCAGTAGTGCAGACAAGCAGGGGGGAGAAAAACTGTTTTTT	CASSADKQGGEKLFF
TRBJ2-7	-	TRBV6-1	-	TGTGCCAGCAGTGAAGTAGTTTACGAGCAGTACTTC	CASSEVVYEQYF
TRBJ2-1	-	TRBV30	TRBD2	TGTGCCTGGAGTGCACTAGCGGGGGGCCTAAATGAGCAGTTCTTC	CAWSALAGGLNEQFF
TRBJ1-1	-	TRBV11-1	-	TGTGCCAGCAGCTTATTGAGTATGAACACTGAAGCTTTCTTT	CASSLLSMNTEAFF
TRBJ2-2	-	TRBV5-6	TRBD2	TGTGCCAGCAGCTCCCTCCCAGCGGGGCTCTTTCCGTCTGGGGAGCTGTTTTTT	CASSSLPAGLFPSGELFF
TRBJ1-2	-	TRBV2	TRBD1	TGTGCCAGCAGTGGGACAGGGTTAGACTATGGCTACACCTTC	CASSGTGLDYGYTF
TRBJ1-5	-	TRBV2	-	TGTGCCGGGGCAGGGTCGAGCAATCAGCCCCAGCATTTT	CAGAGSSNQPQHF
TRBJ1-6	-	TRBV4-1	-	TGCGCCAGCAGTGACTACCACCCGTATTCACCCCTCCACTTT	CASSDYHPYSPLHF
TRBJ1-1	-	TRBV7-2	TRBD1	TGTGCCAGCAGCCCAGCTCCGGGACAGGGGAACACTGAAGCTTTCTTT	CASSPAPGQGNTEAFF
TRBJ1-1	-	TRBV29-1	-	TGCAGCGTTTCTTTCGGGACTGAAGCTTTCTTT	CSVSFGTEAFF
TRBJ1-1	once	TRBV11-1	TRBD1	TGTGCCAGCAGCCCTCGGGACAGCACTGAAGCTTTCTTT	CASSPRDSTEAFF
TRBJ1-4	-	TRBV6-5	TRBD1	TGTGCCAGCAGCGGGACAGTGAATGAAAAACTGTTTTTT	CASSGTVNEKLFF
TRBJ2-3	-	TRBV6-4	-	TGTGCCAGCAGTGACGTTGGGGGCCAGGCAGATACGCAGTATTTT	CASSDVGGQADTQYF
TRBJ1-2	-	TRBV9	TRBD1	TGTGCCAGCAGCGTCGTTCAGGGGGTTGGCTACACCTTC	CASSVVQGVGYTF
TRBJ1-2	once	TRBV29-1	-	TGCAGCGTCTCCGGGGGGAAGGGTGGCTACACCTTC	CSVSGGKGGYTF
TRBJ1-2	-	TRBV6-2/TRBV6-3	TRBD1	TGTGCCAGCAGTCAAACAGGGGGCCGGAAAGGCTACACCTTC	CASSQTGGRKGYTF
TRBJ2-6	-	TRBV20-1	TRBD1	TGCAGTGCTAGTCCGAGGGGGCGCGGGTTGCTTTCTAGGGCCAACGTCCTGACTTTC	CSASPRGRGLLSRANVLTF
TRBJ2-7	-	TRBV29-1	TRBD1	TGCAGCGTTGGCGACAGGGGGAGCTCCTACGAGCAGTACTTC	CSVGDRGSSYEQYF
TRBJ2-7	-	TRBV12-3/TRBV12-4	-	TGTGCCAGCAGCCGAGGGGGTATCTACGAGCAGTACTTC	CASSRGGIYEQYF
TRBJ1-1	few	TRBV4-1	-	TGCGCCAGCAGCCAAGAAAACAGACTGAACACTGAAGCTTTCTTT	CASSQENRLNTEAFF
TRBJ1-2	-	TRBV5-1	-	TGCGCCAGCAGCTTAAACACTAACTATGGCTACACCTTC	CASSLNTNYGYTF
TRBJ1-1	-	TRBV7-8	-	TGTGCCAGCAGCTTGGTCGACAGGAGCACTGAAGCTTTCTTT	CASSLVDRSTEAFF
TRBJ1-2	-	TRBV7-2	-	TGTGCCAGCAGCTTGACAGATAACGCGGTTGGCTACACCTTC	CASSLTDNAVGYTF
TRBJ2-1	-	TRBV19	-	TGTGCCAGTAGTATCGGAGTGGAGCAGTTCTTC	CASSIGVEQFF
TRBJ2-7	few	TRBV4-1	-	TGCGCCAGCAGCCAGTCACCAGGGGAAGGTACCTACGAGCAGTACTTC	CASSQSPGEGTYEQYF
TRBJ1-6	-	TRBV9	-	TGTGCCAGCTCCGTGGGGAGCTCCTATAATTCACCCCTCCACTTT	CASSVGSSYNSPLHF
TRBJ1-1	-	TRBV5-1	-	TGCGCCAGCAGCTTGGCCCAGGCAGTGCCCACTGAAGCTTTCTTT	CASSLAQAVPTEAFF
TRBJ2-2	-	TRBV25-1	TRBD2	TGTGCCAGCAGTGAATACCGGGGGGGCAACACCGGGGAGCTGTTTTTT	CASSEYRGGNTGELFF
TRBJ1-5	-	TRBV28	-	TGTGCCAGCCAAGTAGGAGGGGAGGGATATCAGCCCCAGCATTTT	CASQVGGEGYQPQHF
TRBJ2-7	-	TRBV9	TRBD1	TGTGCCAGCAGCGTAGCAGGGACAGGGCTCTACGAGCAGTACTTC	CASSVAGTGLYEQYF
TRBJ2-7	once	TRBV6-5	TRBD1	TGTGCCACCCGGGACAGAGATTACGAGCAGTACTTC	CATRDRDYEQYF
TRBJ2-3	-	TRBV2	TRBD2	TGTGCCAGCAGTGAAAATAGCGGGGGCACAGATACGCAGTATTTT	CASSENSGGTDTQYF
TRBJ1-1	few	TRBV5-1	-	TGCGCCAGCAGCTTGAACCAGGGTTTGGCTTTCTTT	CASSLNQGLAFF
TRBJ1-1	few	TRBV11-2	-	TGTGCCAGCAGCTTAAACAGGAACACTGAAGCTTTCTTT	CASSLNRNTEAFF
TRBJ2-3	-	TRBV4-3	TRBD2	TGCGCCAGCAGCCAAGATCCGAAAAGAGCGGGGGGGGTAGATACGCAGTATTTT	CASSQDPKRAGGVDTQYF
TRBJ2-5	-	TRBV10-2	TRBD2	TGCGCCAGCAGTGAGATGGGAGCGGGGGCTTGGGAGACCCAGTACTTC	CASSEMGAGAWETQYF
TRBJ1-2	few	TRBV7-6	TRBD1	TGTGCCAGCAGCCGATCCGGGACAGGACAACTATATGGCTACACCTTC	CASSRSGTGQLYGYTF